Following are 18 T cell receptor beta chains from one sample sequenced in a study of graft-versus-host responses after intestinal transplantation. The protocol was immunoSEQ multiplex PCR, while the TCRdb copy is restricted to in-frame clones and leaves out a portion. The sample lists about 85,000 clones; around 93% were seen once. No antigens are known for them. Sequenced material: unstimulated CD8+ T cells sorted from spleen or lymph node cells, taken before transplant. The receptors here all came from a human donor who was the organ donor for an intestinal transplant.

The rearrangement links TRBV30 to TRBJ1-3; no clear D. This CDR3 has 16 residues. Trimming took off 1 base at V and 0 bases at J, with 13 bases between the two ends. Per germline, CDR1 GTSNPN and CDR2 SVGIG (reference sequence). CDR3 DNA: TGTGCCTGGAGTGACCTCCCGAGTAGCTCTGGAAACACCATATATTTT. Translation gives CAWSDLPSSSGNTIYF.

The V and J genes are TRBV6-6 and TRBJ1-2; D possibly corresponds to TRBD1 (5 bases). Germline CDR1 MNHNY, CDR2 SVGAGI (reference sequence). The V gene lost 8 bases and the J gene lost 5 bases, with 15 bases spanning the gap. CDR3 length: 13 residues. The CDR3 is CASRGPLGYGYTF. The CDR3 bases are TGTGCCAGCCGGGGACCGTTAGGATATGGCTACACCTTC.

The chain links TRBV6-5 to TRBJ2-3; 8 positions match TRBD1. The CDR3 is made up of 12 amino acids. CDR1 MNHEY and CDR2 SVGAGI come from the germline V gene. The V and J ends lost 8 bases and 6 bases, in that order; junction bases with no gene match: 4. In nucleotides, the CDR3 is TGTGCCAGCGGACAGGGTATGGATACGCAGTATTTT. Translation gives CASGQGMDTQYF.

The V gene is TRBV27, the J gene TRBJ2-1, with D perhaps matching TRBD1 (6 bases). Germline V lookup: CDR1 MNHEY, CDR2 SMNVEV (reference sequence). Deletions cut 2 bases from V and 5 bases from J, with 16 bases between. The CDR3 has 16 residues. CDR3 sequence reads: CASSLGTSGVDNEQFF. The CDR3 DNA sequence: TGTGCCAGCAGTTTAGGGACATCGGGTGTGGACAATGAGCAGTTCTTC.

The chain employs TRBV5-8 and TRBJ2-7; D could derive from TRBD1 or TRBD2 (6 bases each). The length of the CDR3 is 19 residues. CDR1 and CDR2 (germline): SGHTS, YDEGEE. Deletions cut 4 bases from V and 0 bases from J, with 26 bases between. The CDR3 DNA reads as TGTGCCAGCAGCAGGACTATCTTCGGGACACCGACAAACTCCTACGAGCAGTACTTC. Protein sequence: CASSRTIFGTPTNSYEQYF.

The chain has TRBV6-6 and TRBJ2-7; TRBD2 matches at 7 bases. CDR3 length: 12 residues. V shed 7 bases, J shed 4 bases, and the junction held 4 bases outside the gene matches. CDR1 is MNHNY and CDR2 is SVGAGI in the germline V gene (reference sequence). This chain's CDR3 is CASTSGAYEQYF. In DNA, the CDR3 is TGTGCCAGCACTAGCGGAGCTTACGAGCAGTACTTC.

The J gene is TRBJ2-7, the V gene TRBV7-9, with 11 bases lining up with TRBD1. V shed 4 bases, J shed 4 bases, and the junction held 15 bases outside the gene matches. The CDR3 runs to 18 residues. CDR1 SEHNR and CDR2 FQNEAQ come from the germline V gene (reference sequence). The CDR3 here is CASSSPMGTGGRLYEQYF. Here the CDR3 DNA reads TGTGCCAGCAGCTCACCAATGGGGACAGGGGGGAGGCTTTACGAGCAGTACTTC.

The gene calls are TRBV27 and TRBJ2-7; the D gene is possibly TRBD2 (6 bases). V lost 2 bases and J lost 3, with 11 bases in between. Germline V gene sequence: CDR1 MNHEY, CDR2 SMNVEV (reference sequence). CDR3 length: 14 residues. The CDR3 nucleotides read TGTGCCAGCAGTTTACTGGGGGGAGGCTACGAGCAGTACTTC. Translating gives CASSLLGGGYEQYF.

The CDR3: CASSLNRVDQPQHF. In DNA, the CDR3 is TGTGCCAGCAGCTTGAACAGGGTCGATCAGCCCCAGCATTTT. The chain joins TRBV5-6 to TRBJ1-5, with a possible D match to TRBD1 (6 bases). The germline gives CDR1 SGHDT, CDR2 YYEEEE. The CDR3 has 14 residues. V was shortened by 1 base and J by 5 bases, with 10 bases between the two germline ends.

The rearrangement uses TRBV25-1 and TRBJ1-2; D unclear. Germline CDR1 reads MGHDK; CDR2 reads SYGVNS. The CDR3 contains 15 residues. V was shortened by 2 bases and J by 2 bases, with 12 bases between the two germline ends. In DNA, the CDR3 is TGTGCCAGCAGTGAAGGGAGGTTTTGGAACTATGGCTACACCTTC. Amino acid sequence: CASSEGRFWNYGYTF.

The chain joins TRBV4-1 to TRBJ1-2; D is undetermined. Trimming pared 3 bases from V and 0 bases from J, leaving 20 bases between. The CDR3 consists of 18 residues. In germline, CDR1 is MGHRA, CDR2 YSYEKL. The DNA of the CDR3 is TGCGCCAGCAGCCATCCCCTAGGCCTCGACGTAACTAACTATGGCTACACCTTC. It codes for CASSHPLGLDVTNYGYTF.

A single count supports this clone. The V and J genes are TRBV11-1 and TRBJ1-1; 11 bases fit TRBD1. J lost 3 bases, V lost 5 bases, and 11 bases had no gene match. Germline-derived CDR1 and CDR2 are SGHAT and FQDESV (reference sequence). The CDR3 is 17 amino acids. Here the CDR3 DNA reads TGTGCCAGCAGCCAGGACAGGGGGCCTTGGGGTTACACTGAAGCTTTCTTT. This translates into CASSQDRGPWGYTEAFF.

This chain links TRBV19 with TRBJ2-7, with 9 bases aligning to TRBD1. The CDR3 is made up of 16 amino acids. Unmatched junction bases numbered 9, after V lost 4 bases and J lost 2 bases. Germline V gives CDR1 LNHDA, CDR2 SQIVND (reference sequence). CDR3 region: CASSNSGTGNPYEQYF. CDR3 DNA sequence: TGTGCCAGTAGTAACTCGGGGACAGGGAATCCCTACGAGCAGTACTTC.

The V gene is TRBV4-2, the J gene TRBJ2-3; 10 bases align to TRBD2. Trimming took 4 bases from V and 3 from J; bases not matched to a gene: 1. Germline V lookup: CDR1 LGHNA, CDR2 YNFKEQ. This CDR3 region has 14 residues. CDR3 amino acids: CASSPGLATDTQYF. The DNA of the CDR3 is TGTGCCAGCAGCCCGGGACTAGCGACAGATACGCAGTATTTT.

The V and J genes are TRBV27 and TRBJ2-1; no definite D call. The CDR3 has 16 amino acids. Germline V gene data show CDR1 as MNHEY and CDR2 as SMNVEV (reference sequence). V was clipped by 2 bases and J by 0 bases, with 11 bases between them. The DNA of the CDR3 is TGTGCCAGCAGTTTAACCTCCCAGAGCTCCTACAATGAGCAGTTCTTC. It codes for CASSLTSQSSYNEQFF.

The chain has TRBV5-8 and TRBJ2-7; no reliable D call. Germline loops: CDR1 SGHTS, CDR2 YDEGEE. V lost 1 base to trimming and J lost 0 bases, with 8 bases between them. CDR3 length: 14 amino acids. CDR3 DNA: TGTGCCAGCAGCTTGTCCGACGTCTCCTACGAGCAGTACTTC. Protein: CASSLSDVSYEQYF.

The chain employs TRBV11-2 and TRBJ1-1, with 8 nucleotides matching TRBD1. V trimming: 0 bases; J trimming: 3 bases; junction bases outside the gene matches: 9. CDR3 size: 17 residues. CDR1 and CDR2 from the germline V gene are SGHAT and FQNNGV. Here the CDR3 reads CASSLDSSGGADTEAFF. CDR3 nucleotides: TGTGCCAGCAGCTTAGATTCTTCAGGGGGCGCGGACACTGAAGCTTTCTTT.

The rearrangement uses TRBV7-9 and TRBJ2-1, with TRBD2 matching 7 bases. Germline V gene sequence: CDR1 SEHNR, CDR2 FQNEAQ (reference sequence). This CDR3 contains 16 residues. V dropped 1 base and J dropped 16; count of bases not matched to a gene: 19. This CDR3 is CASSLGASGTYNECFF. The CDR3 region has the DNA TGTGCCAGCAGCTTAGGAGCTAGCGGAACATACAATGAGTGTTTCTTC.